These 2 T cell receptor beta chains were all obtained from the same sample, sequenced in a study of response to subunit inactivated influenza vaccine (dated by TCRdb to between 2018 and 2020). Preparation of the library involved RT-PCR. TCRdb records Illumina HiSeq 2500 as the sequencer. TCRdb applied fastp at Q25 and MiXCR to the public reads, then kept only in-frame beta chains. Under each unique CDR3 protein, matching rows form one entry showing the most common genes and DNA. The sample has over 400,000 distinct CDR3 sequences on record, 11% of them singletons. Over 9.5% of the sample is held by the ten biggest clonotypes. The label giving this sample's time point can be read as: more than 35 days after influenza vaccine administration. The sequences come from PBMCs from blood, collected roughly 46 days after vaccination. Source of these receptors: a man aged 45-65 years who received an inactivated influenza vaccine. Donor details come from another sample of the same person, matched by shared clones.

This clonotype showed up just a few times. The chain combines TRBV20-1 with TRBJ2-2; D is perhaps TRBD1 (6 bases). This CDR3 comprises 14 residues. Germline V gives CDR1 DFQATT, CDR2 SNEGSKA (reference sequence). Between the trimmed V and J ends, which lost 6 bases and 0 bases, there was a span of 11 bases. CDR3 sequence reads: CSAGATTNTGELFF. DNA of the CDR3: TGCAGTGCGGGGGCGACGACGAACACCGGGGAGCTGTTTTTT.

This clonotype appeared a few times. The chain recombines TRBV20-1 with TRBJ2-7; D might be TRBD2 (5 bases). This CDR3 comprises 13 residues. Per germline, CDR1 DFQATT and CDR2 SNEGSKA (reference sequence). Trimming removed 2 bases from V and 7 bases from J, with 15 bases in between. The CDR3 spells CSARKSGLWEQYF. CDR3 sequence (DNA): TGCAGTGCTAGAAAAAGCGGATTATGGGAGCAGTACTTC.